A selection of T cell receptor beta chains follows, all from one sample in a study of T-cell reconstitution after alpha-beta-depleted transplantation in children. One entry per CDR3 protein results from TCRdb running MiXCR on the PCR reads. This table holds fewer than 700,000 distinct CDR3 sequences, more than 20% found once. The specimen was PBMCs, mostly from graft donor cells, collected 360 days after TCRalphabeta/CD19-depleted stem cell transplant. These receptors all come from a boy in the first two years of life who had a stem cell transplant for acute myeloid leukemia, so the T cells may come from the graft donor. Each CDR3 is given with its conserved first and last residue. Each record gives: V gene, D gene, clone size, J gene, CDR3 DNA, CDR3 protein. The D gene is left open where the match is weak. Rows may omit the clone size; those that give it use once, few, many or a size class.

v_gene: TRBV5-6; d_gene: .; abundance: .; j_gene: TRBJ1-4; CDR3nt: TGTGCCAGCAGGTCGGGCCCCAAGGAAAAACTGTTTTTT; CDR3aa: CASRSGPKEKLFF
v_gene: TRBV2; d_gene: .; abundance: once; j_gene: TRBJ2-3; CDR3nt: TGTGCCAGCAGTGACGACCCTAGGGGGGTCACAGATACGCAGTATTTT; CDR3aa: CASSDDPRGVTDTQYF
v_gene: TRBV20-1; d_gene: TRBD2; abundance: .; j_gene: TRBJ2-3; CDR3nt: TGCAGTGCTTTGCTTCCGAGCGGGGGCATCACAGATACGCAGTATTTT; CDR3aa: CSALLPSGGITDTQYF
v_gene: TRBV5-6; d_gene: .; abundance: few; j_gene: TRBJ2-3; CDR3nt: TGTGCCAGCAGCCTCGGGGCCTCAAAGCCAGATACGCAGTATTTT; CDR3aa: CASSLGASKPDTQYF
v_gene: TRBV12-3/TRBV12-4; d_gene: TRBD2; abundance: many; j_gene: TRBJ2-3; CDR3nt: TGTGCCAGCAGCCCGAGCGGGGGGATGCAGTATTTT; CDR3aa: CASSPSGGMQYF
v_gene: TRBV4-3; d_gene: .; abundance: many; j_gene: TRBJ2-1; CDR3nt: TGCGCCAGCAGCCAAGATTTTTCGGGACTCACGTACAATGAGCAGTTCTTC; CDR3aa: CASSQDFSGLTYNEQFF
v_gene: TRBV7-9; d_gene: TRBD2; abundance: many; j_gene: TRBJ2-1; CDR3nt: TGTGCCAGCACCTCTAGCGGGGGGTCTAATGAGCAGTTCTTC; CDR3aa: CASTSSGGSNEQFF
v_gene: TRBV12-3/TRBV12-4; d_gene: .; abundance: many; j_gene: TRBJ2-7; CDR3nt: TGTGCCAGCAGTTTAGGACGTGGACTCTACGAGCAGTACTTC; CDR3aa: CASSLGRGLYEQYF
v_gene: TRBV12-3/TRBV12-4; d_gene: .; abundance: many; j_gene: TRBJ1-2; CDR3nt: TGTGCCAGCAGTTCGACGGCCGGCCCATATGGCTACACCTTC; CDR3aa: CASSSTAGPYGYTF
v_gene: TRBV4-3; d_gene: .; abundance: few; j_gene: TRBJ2-3; CDR3nt: TGCGCCAGCAGCCAAGAGGACGGGCCAGATACGCAGTATTTT; CDR3aa: CASSQEDGPDTQYF
v_gene: TRBV6-1; d_gene: TRBD1; abundance: .; j_gene: TRBJ2-5; CDR3nt: TGTGCCAGCAGCCGGGACAGGGAAAAAGAGACCCAGTACTTC; CDR3aa: CASSRDREKETQYF
v_gene: TRBV6-2/TRBV6-3; d_gene: TRBD1; abundance: few; j_gene: TRBJ1-2; CDR3nt: TGTGCCAGCAACCTCCTTGGAAGGGGGCAATACTATGGCTACACCTTC; CDR3aa: CASNLLGRGQYYGYTF
v_gene: TRBV19; d_gene: .; abundance: many; j_gene: TRBJ2-1; CDR3nt: TGTGCCAGTAGTCCCTTATCCCCGGGACGACGGTACAATGAGCAGTTCTTC; CDR3aa: CASSPLSPGRRYNEQFF
v_gene: TRBV20-1; d_gene: .; abundance: many; j_gene: TRBJ2-5; CDR3nt: TGCAGTGCCAGAGATTGGGGAGAGACCCAGTACTTC; CDR3aa: CSARDWGETQYF
v_gene: TRBV27; d_gene: .; abundance: .; j_gene: TRBJ2-7; CDR3nt: TGTGCCAGCAGCCCAGAAGGGGCGGGCGAGCAGTACTTC; CDR3aa: CASSPEGAGEQYF
v_gene: TRBV3-1; d_gene: .; abundance: .; j_gene: TRBJ1-2; CDR3nt: TGTGCCAGCAGCCCCCGGGGTGTGGGAAGTGGCTATGGCTACACCTTC; CDR3aa: CASSPRGVGSGYGYTF
v_gene: TRBV20-1; d_gene: .; abundance: many; j_gene: TRBJ2-7; CDR3nt: TGCAGTGCTAGGGGTTATAGCTACGAGCAGTACTTC; CDR3aa: CSARGYSYEQYF
v_gene: TRBV25-1; d_gene: .; abundance: .; j_gene: TRBJ2-7; CDR3nt: TGTGCCAGCAGTGAATATGGCGCCTACGAGCAGTACTTC; CDR3aa: CASSEYGAYEQYF
v_gene: TRBV4-3; d_gene: .; abundance: .; j_gene: TRBJ1-6; CDR3nt: TGCGCCAGCAGCCAGGAACTCCTCCACTTT; CDR3aa: CASSQELLHF
v_gene: TRBV4-1; d_gene: TRBD2; abundance: .; j_gene: TRBJ2-1; CDR3nt: TGCGCCAGCACCCTCAGCGGGGGGATGGAGTACAATGAGCAGTTCTTC; CDR3aa: CASTLSGGMEYNEQFF
v_gene: TRBV4-3; d_gene: .; abundance: few; j_gene: TRBJ2-1; CDR3nt: TGCGCCAGCAGTCCCGGGACGGAAACGTACAATGAGCAGTTCTTC; CDR3aa: CASSPGTETYNEQFF
v_gene: TRBV5-1; d_gene: .; abundance: many; j_gene: TRBJ2-1; CDR3nt: TGCGCCAGCAGCGAGAACAAAGAGCAGTTCTTC; CDR3aa: CASSENKEQFF
v_gene: TRBV12-3/TRBV12-4; d_gene: .; abundance: many; j_gene: TRBJ1-2; CDR3nt: TGTGCCAGCAGTTTAGCGCTTGCTTCGGACTACACCTTC; CDR3aa: CASSLALASDYTF
v_gene: TRBV12-3/TRBV12-4; d_gene: .; abundance: many; j_gene: TRBJ2-7; CDR3nt: TGTGCCAGCAGTTTAGGGGCAGTCTACGAGCAGTACTTC; CDR3aa: CASSLGAVYEQYF
v_gene: TRBV20-1; d_gene: TRBD1; abundance: once; j_gene: TRBJ1-3; CDR3nt: TGCAGTGCGAGAATGACAGGGGAAAGAAACACCATATATTTT; CDR3aa: CSARMTGERNTIYF
v_gene: TRBV7-2; d_gene: .; abundance: few; j_gene: TRBJ2-7; CDR3nt: TGTGCCAGCGGAGCTAGGGCATCCTACGAGCAGTACTTC; CDR3aa: CASGARASYEQYF
v_gene: TRBV4-3; d_gene: .; abundance: few; j_gene: TRBJ1-3; CDR3nt: TGCGCCAGCAGCCAAGCTCGGGACGACTTCGGAAACACCATATATTTT; CDR3aa: CASSQARDDFGNTIYF
v_gene: TRBV11-2; d_gene: TRBD2; abundance: once; j_gene: TRBJ2-7; CDR3nt: TGTGCCAGCAGCTTGGGCCCCGGGACTAGCGGGTCTAGCTCCTACGAGCAGTACTTC; CDR3aa: CASSLGPGTSGSSSYEQYF
v_gene: TRBV7-9; d_gene: TRBD2; abundance: .; j_gene: TRBJ2-1; CDR3nt: TGTGCCAGCAGCTTAGCGGAGCGGGGGGGTTTTGATGAGCAGTTCTTC; CDR3aa: CASSLAERGGFDEQFF
v_gene: TRBV20-1; d_gene: .; abundance: .; j_gene: TRBJ2-7; CDR3nt: TGCAGTGCTAGACCCCTACTAGGCCCATGGTACGAGCAGTACTTC; CDR3aa: CSARPLLGPWYEQYF
v_gene: TRBV11-2; d_gene: .; abundance: .; j_gene: TRBJ2-4; CDR3nt: TGTGCCAGCAGCTTAGTGGGACTGAGTCTAGCTGGGATTCAGTACTTC; CDR3aa: CASSLVGLSLAGIQYF